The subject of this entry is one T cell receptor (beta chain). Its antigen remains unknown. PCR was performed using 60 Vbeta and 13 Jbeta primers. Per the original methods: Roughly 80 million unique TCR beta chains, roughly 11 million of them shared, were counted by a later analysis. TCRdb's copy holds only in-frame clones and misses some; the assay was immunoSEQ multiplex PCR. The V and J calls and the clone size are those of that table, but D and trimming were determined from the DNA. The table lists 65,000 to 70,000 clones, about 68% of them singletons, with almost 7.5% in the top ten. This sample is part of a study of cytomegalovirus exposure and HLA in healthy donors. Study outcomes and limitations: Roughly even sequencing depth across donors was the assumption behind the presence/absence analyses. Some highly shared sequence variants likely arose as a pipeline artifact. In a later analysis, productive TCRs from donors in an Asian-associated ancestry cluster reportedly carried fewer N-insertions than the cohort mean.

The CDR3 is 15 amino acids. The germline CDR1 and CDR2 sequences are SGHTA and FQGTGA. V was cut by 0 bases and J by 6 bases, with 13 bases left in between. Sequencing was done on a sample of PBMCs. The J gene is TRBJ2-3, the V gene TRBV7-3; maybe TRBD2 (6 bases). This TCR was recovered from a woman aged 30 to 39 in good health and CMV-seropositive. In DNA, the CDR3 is TGTGCCAGCAGCTTAACAACGGGGGAATTTGATACGCAGTATTTT. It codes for CASSLTTGEFDTQYF.